The 21 T cell receptor beta chains given below trace back to one sample, sequenced in a study of cytomegalovirus exposure and HLA in healthy donors. The PCR had 60 Vbeta and 13 Jbeta primers. TCRdb's table, derived via immunoSEQ multiplex PCR, lists solely in-frame clones and lacks some. The data contain 150,000 or so clones, more than 60% of them singletons. Sequenced input: PBMCs. These receptor sequences come from a woman aged 25 to 39 in good health and CMV-seronegative.

This sequence joins TRBV5-6 and TRBJ1-6; D gene ambiguous. The V end was cut by 7 bases, the J end by 3 bases, with 14 bases between. The CDR3 has 15 amino acids. The germline gives CDR1 SGHDT, CDR2 YYEEEE. The CDR3 nucleotides are TGTGCCAGCGGTACCGGAGGGCTCTATAATTCACCCCTCCACTTT. It translates to CASGTGGLYNSPLHF.

The rearrangement joins TRBV5-5 to TRBJ2-2, with a weak D call TRBD2 (7 bases). The germline gives CDR1 SGHKS, CDR2 YYEKEE (reference sequence). There are 17 residues in the CDR3. V lost 3 bases and J 1 base, leaving 16 bases between the germline ends. The CDR3 loop is CASSWSGGAGNTGELFF. CDR3 nucleotide sequence: TGTGCCAGCAGCTGGTCGGGGGGCGCGGGGAACACCGGGGAGCTGTTTTTT.

The chain carries TRBV19 and TRBJ2-1, with TRBD2 matching over 9 bases. V was pared by 7 bases and J by 2 bases, with 12 bases of the junction left unmatched. Germline CDR1 reads LNHDA; CDR2 reads SQIVND (reference sequence). The length of the CDR3 is 17 residues. The CDR3 spells CASKSIRAGGPYNEQFF. For the CDR3, the DNA is TGTGCCAGTAAAAGTATAAGGGCGGGGGGGCCCTACAATGAGCAGTTCTTC.

The chain combines TRBV5-4 with TRBJ1-1; D unresolved. Trimming shortened V by 1 base and J by 1 base, and 8 bases separated the two germline ends. The germline CDR1 and CDR2 sequences are SGHNT and YYREEE (reference sequence). The CDR3 is 14 amino acids. Written as DNA, the CDR3 is TGTGCCAGCAGCTTGTTTTCCGGGAACACTGAAGCTTTCTTT. This codes for CASSLFSGNTEAFF.

V gene TRBV6-1 combines with J gene TRBJ2-5; D possibly corresponds to TRBD2 (5 bases). CDR1 is MNHNS and CDR2 is SASEGT in the germline V gene. The CDR3 is 14 residues long. Trimming removed 10 bases at V and 7 bases at J, with 22 bases between. The CDR3 loop is CATRWERMIGTQYF. For the CDR3, the DNA is TGTGCCACCCGGTGGGAGAGGATGATTGGGACCCAGTACTTC.

The genes are TRBV9 and TRBJ2-1; 10 bases are a match to TRBD2. In germline, CDR1 is SGDLS, CDR2 YYNGEE. The CDR3 is made up of 15 amino acids. J gave up 8 bases and V 3 bases, and 8 bases lay outside the gene matches. The CDR3 loop reads CASSASGGAPHEQFF. The CDR3 bases are TGTGCCAGCAGCGCCAGCGGGGGGGCACCCCATGAGCAGTTCTTC.

The J gene is TRBJ1-6, the V gene TRBV5-5, with a tentative D call TRBD1 (5 bases). Germline assignment: CDR1 SGHKS and CDR2 YYEKEE (reference sequence). The CDR3 has 15 residues. With 2 bases removed from V and 1 base from J, the gap between germline ends came to 7 bases. The CDR3 spells CASSFQGSYNSPLHF. The CDR3 DNA follows: TGTGCCAGCAGCTTCCAGGGTTCCTATAATTCACCCCTCCACTTT.

This chain joins TRBV5-1 and TRBJ2-5; 9 bases agree with TRBD2. The germline V gene encodes CDR1 SGHRS and CDR2 YFSETQ. This CDR3 region has 14 residues. With 6 bases clipped from V and 4 bases from J, the junction kept 7 bases outside the gene matches. Written as DNA, the CDR3 is TGCGCCAGCAACAGCGGGGGGTTGGGAGAGACCCAGTACTTC. Translation gives CASNSGGLGETQYF.

The V gene is TRBV5-1, the J gene TRBJ2-5; D unresolved. The assigned J gene may be wrong: the sequence end matches TRBJ2-7 better. The germline CDR1 and CDR2 sequences are SGHRS and YFSETQ. The length of the CDR3 is 14 residues. CDR3 nucleotides: TGCGCCAGCGCCCTCATAGCTAGCTCCTACGAGCAGTACTTC. Translated, it gives CASALIASSYEQYF.

This chain joins TRBV7-9 and TRBJ1-2; unclear D gene. V dropped 5 bases and J dropped 4 bases, with 8 bases sitting between them. CDR1 and CDR2 (germline): SEHNR, FQNEAQ (reference sequence). The CDR3 runs 12 residues. Written as DNA, the CDR3 is TGTGCCAGCAGCGGAAACAGCTATGGCTACACCTTC. It is translated as CASSGNSYGYTF. The whole variable domain, filled in from reference TRBV7-9 and TRBJ1-2, reads DTGVSQNPRHKITKRGQNVTFRCDPISEHNRLYWYRQTLGQGPEFLTYFQNEAQLEKSRLLSDRFSAERPKGSFSTLEIQRTEQGDSAMYLCASSGNSYGYTFGSGTRLTVV.

The chain recombines TRBV18 with TRBJ1-6; the match to TRBD1 covers 8 bases. Trimming took 3 bases from V and 2 from J; bases not matched to a gene: 12. Germline CDR1 and CDR2: KGHSH and LQKENI. CDR3 length: 19 amino acids. CDR3 bases: TGTGCCAGCTCACCTAAACCAGACAGGGGACGCACCTATAATTCACCCCTCCACTTT. Its translation: CASSPKPDRGRTYNSPLHF.

CDR3 DNA: TGTGCCAGCGGAACACGGGGTTCACCCCTCCACTTT. Translating gives CASGTRGSPLHF. This chain links TRBV7-9 with TRBJ1-6, with unresolved D. In germline, CDR1 is SEHNR, CDR2 FQNEAQ (reference sequence). V was pared by 8 bases and J by 9 bases, with 11 bases between. There are 12 residues in the CDR3.

The V gene is TRBV9, the J gene TRBJ2-1; D may be TRBD2 (7 bases). V was cut by 3 bases and J by 0 bases, with 10 bases left in between. CDR1 SGDLS and CDR2 YYNGEE come from the germline V gene. CDR3 length: 15 amino acids. CDR3 protein: CASSEGGSSYNEQFF. In nucleotides, the CDR3 is TGTGCCAGCAGCGAGGGGGGGAGCTCCTACAATGAGCAGTTCTTC.

This chain joins TRBV6-1 and TRBJ2-7; no definite D call. The CDR3 runs 13 residues. Germline V gene lookup returns CDR1 MNHNS and CDR2 SASEGT. Trimming stripped 4 bases from V and 3 bases from J, with 10 bases between. CDR3 bases: TGTGCCAGCAGTGCCTCACATGGCTACGAGCAGTACTTC. Amino acids: CASSASHGYEQYF.

The rearrangement joins TRBV5-1 to TRBJ2-7; no clear D. Germline lookup yields CDR1 SGHRS and CDR2 YFSETQ. V gave up 1 base and J gave up 0 bases, with 5 bases separating them. The CDR3 loop spans 13 amino acids. Here the CDR3 DNA reads TGCGCCAGCAGCTTGACTAACTCCTACGAGCAGTACTTC. Translated, it gives CASSLTNSYEQYF. Looking up the rest from reference TRBV5-1 and TRBJ2-7 gives the full variable domain: KAGVTQTPRYLIKTRGQQVTLSCSPISGHRSVSWYQQTPGQGLQFLFEYFSETQRNKGNFPGRFSGRQFSNSRSEMNVSTLELGDSALYLCASSLTNSYEQYFGPGTRLTVT.

The chain is built from TRBV15 and TRBJ2-3; D gene ambiguous. Germline values: CDR1 LNHNV, CDR2 YYDKDF (reference sequence). This CDR3 region has 15 residues. V was clipped by 5 bases and J by 0 bases, with 12 bases between them. CDR3 sequence reads: CATSEDISSTDTQYF. The CDR3 bases are TGTGCCACCAGCGAAGACATATCTAGCACAGATACGCAGTATTTT.

The chain couples TRBV6-1 to TRBJ1-1; D is uncertain. Germline loops: CDR1 MNHNS, CDR2 SASEGT. This CDR3 region has 12 residues. Trimming shortened V by 8 bases and J by 1 base, and 8 bases separated the two germline ends. In DNA form, the CDR3 reads TGTGCCAGCCCCCGGGAGAACACTGAAGCTTTCTTT. This codes for CASPRENTEAFF.

This clone was recorded once. The chain couples TRBV6-1 to TRBJ2-7, with 10 bases aligning to TRBD2. The trim removed 7 bases at V and 2 bases at J, leaving 8 bases unmatched. CDR1 and CDR2 from the germline V gene are MNHNS and SASEGT. The CDR3 loop spans 15 amino acids. CDR3 residues: CASTVTSGATYEQYF. The CDR3, as DNA: TGTGCCAGCACCGTAACTAGCGGGGCTACCTACGAGCAGTACTTC.

The V call is TRBV5-1, the J call TRBJ2-5, with TRBD1 identical over 7 bases. V dropped 3 bases and J dropped 5; count of bases not matched to a gene: 4. Germline values: CDR1 SGHRS, CDR2 YFSETQ. This CDR3 has 13 amino acids. The CDR3, as DNA: TGCGCCAGCAGCTCAGGACAGGTGGAGACCCAGTACTTC. Translating gives CASSSGQVETQYF.

This sequence joins TRBV6-5 and TRBJ2-3, with 8 bases that match TRBD2. Germline trimming cut 10 bases from V and 1 base from J; bases unmatched to any gene: 4. This CDR3 spans 13 amino acids. Germline CDR1 is MNHEY and CDR2 is SVGAGI. The CDR3 loop reads CATMTSGTDTQYF. DNA of the CDR3: TGTGCCACTATGACTAGCGGCACAGATACGCAGTATTTT.

This clone has only a few counts. This chain connects TRBV9 to TRBJ2-5, with 10 bases that match TRBD2. The CDR3 has 18 residues. J lost 1 base, V lost 0 bases, and 9 bases had no gene match. Per the germline V gene, CDR1 is SGDLS and CDR2 is YYNGEE. CDR3 region: CASSVAGRASGGQETQYF. The CDR3 DNA is TGTGCCAGCAGCGTAGCTGGACGGGCTAGCGGGGGCCAAGAGACCCAGTACTTC. The whole variable domain, filled in from reference TRBV9 and TRBJ2-5, reads DSGVTQTPKHLITATGQRVTLRCSPRSGDLSVYWYQQSLDQGLQFLIQYYNGEERAKGNILERFSAQQFPDLHSELNLSSLELGDSALYFCASSVAGRASGGQETQYFGPGTRLLVL.